The 12 T cell receptor beta chains listed next were all sequenced from one sample in a study of shared T cell receptors in the human thymus. Measured with immunoSEQ multiplex PCR; TCRdb has only the in-frame clones, and not every one. The sample contains 640,000 or so clones, 80% to 90% of which appear only once. This sample was also put to use in a study of human thymus T cells.

The sample comprised thymocytes. These receptors were taken from a boy under three years old with a congenital heart defect.

A remark on this clone: This CDR3 is also generated by other DNA sequences in the sample. The chain combines TRBV27 with TRBJ1-5; D might be TRBD1 (6 bases). This CDR3 has 13 amino acids. Germline V gene data show CDR1 as MNHEY and CDR2 as SMNVEV (reference sequence). The V and J ends lost 2 bases and 4 bases respectively, with 6 bases between them. The CDR3 protein is CASSLRGNQPQHF. The CDR3, as DNA: TGTGCCAGCAGTTTAAGGGGGAATCAGCCCCAGCATTTT.

This chain connects TRBV4-3 to TRBJ2-7, with 8 bases lining up with TRBD2. V lost 1 base to trimming and J lost 4 bases; unmatched junction nucleotides: 15. The V gene's germline CDR1 is LGHNA and CDR2 YSLEER. The CDR3 consists of 18 residues. The DNA for the CDR3 is TGCGCCAGCAGCCAAGTCCATAACTTAGCGGGGATTCGGTACGAGCAGTACTTC. It yields the protein CASSQVHNLAGIRYEQYF.

The genes are TRBV9 and TRBJ2-7, with a weak D call TRBD1 (7 bases). Germline V gene data show CDR1 as SGDLS and CDR2 as YYNGEE. The CDR3 is made up of 14 amino acids. V lost 0 bases to trimming and J lost 5 bases, with 12 bases between them. This CDR3 reads CASSVDGGGDEQYF. The CDR3 DNA reads TGTGCCAGCAGCGTAGATGGAGGGGGCGACGAGCAGTACTTC.

The chain uses TRBV9 and TRBJ2-1; 7 bases fit TRBD2. Germline V gives CDR1 SGDLS, CDR2 YYNGEE. V dropped 0 bases and J dropped 6; count of bases not matched to a gene: 6. CDR3 size: 15 residues. CDR3 bases: TGTGCCAGCAGCGTAGGGCTAGCGGAGGTCAATGAGCAGTTCTTC. Protein product: CASSVGLAEVNEQFF.

This sequence joins TRBV6-1 and TRBJ1-3, with D perhaps TRBD1 (5 bases). The CDR3 contains 17 residues. Trimming stripped 3 bases from V and 0 bases from J, with 15 bases between. Germline V lookup: CDR1 MNHNS, CDR2 SASEGT. CDR3 amino acids: CASSDEWGGLSGNTIYF. The CDR3 DNA reads TGTGCCAGCAGTGATGAATGGGGGGGACTCTCTGGAAACACCATATATTTT.

The chain employs TRBV10-1 and TRBJ2-3, with a tentative D call TRBD1 (5 bases). Trimming shortened V by 4 bases and J by 0 bases, and 8 bases separated the two germline ends. The CDR3 has 14 residues. The germline V gene encodes CDR1 WNHNN and CDR2 SYGVQD (reference sequence). CDR3 protein: CASSVYRSTDTQYF. In DNA form, the CDR3 reads TGCGCCAGCAGTGTGTACAGGAGCACAGATACGCAGTATTTT.

V is TRBV5-1 and J is TRBJ2-5; maybe TRBD1 (6 bases). Trimming took 2 bases from V and 3 from J, leaving 11 bases between them. The CDR3 consists of 14 residues. Germline loops: CDR1 SGHRS, CDR2 YFSETQ. The CDR3 reads CASSFRPGEETQYF. For the CDR3, the DNA is TGCGCCAGCAGCTTTAGGCCAGGGGAAGAGACCCAGTACTTC.

This chain joins TRBV11-1 and TRBJ2-5; TRBD2 agrees at 7 bases. V was pared by 6 bases and J by 5 bases, with 6 bases of the junction left unmatched. CDR3 length: 13 amino acids. From germline, CDR1 is SGHAT and CDR2 FQDESV (reference sequence). The CDR3 DNA follows: TGTGCCAGCAGTAATCGAGCGGGGGAGACCCAGTACTTC. This encodes CASSNRAGETQYF.

This clone appeared a few times. The V gene is TRBV2, the J gene TRBJ1-1; D is possibly TRBD1 (6 bases). The V gene's germline CDR1 is SNHLY and CDR2 FYNNEI. Deletions cut 5 bases from V and 1 base from J, with 14 bases between. This CDR3 contains 15 residues. CDR3 loop: CASSWRGTPNTEAFF. CDR3 in DNA: TGTGCCAGCAGTTGGCGGGGGACACCGAACACTGAAGCTTTCTTT.

DNA for the CDR3: TGTGCCAGCAGGCAAACTAGCGGGAACACCGGGGAGCTGTTTTTT. Amino acid sequence: CASRQTSGNTGELFF. The chain uses TRBV27 and TRBJ2-2, with 8 positions matching TRBD2. The J segment lost 1 base and the V segment lost 6 bases, leaving 4 bases of the junction unmatched. The CDR3 extends over 15 amino acids. CDR1 and CDR2 from the germline V gene are MNHEY and SMNVEV (reference sequence).

V gene TRBV7-2 combines with J gene TRBJ2-1; TRBD2 matches 14 bases. Per germline, CDR1 SGHTA and CDR2 FQGNSA. V lost 2 bases to trimming and J lost 7 bases; unmatched junction nucleotides: 7. The CDR3 covers 17 residues. The CDR3 reads CASSLPGTSGGVNEQFF. Written as DNA, the CDR3 is TGTGCCAGCAGCTTACCCGGGACTAGCGGGGGTGTGAATGAGCAGTTCTTC.

V is TRBV5-4 and J is TRBJ2-7, with D possibly matching TRBD1 (6 bases). V shed 3 bases and J shed 4 bases, with 17 bases lying between them. The CDR3 consists of 15 residues. CDR1 is SGHNT and CDR2 is YYREEE in the germline V gene (reference sequence). CDR3 residues: CASSSYTGTIYEQYF. CDR3 in DNA: TGTGCCAGCAGCTCCTATACCGGGACAATTTACGAGCAGTACTTC.